Below, one TCR beta chain is given with its context. Its target is not known. The PCR was carried out with 60 Vbeta primers and 13 Jbeta primers. The method was immunoSEQ multiplex PCR; TCRdb's version includes in-frame clones alone and lacks a portion of them. The sample has roughly 160,000 clones; roughly nine tenths are singletons. The sample originates from a study of cytomegalovirus exposure and HLA in healthy donors. Study background: Findings of an earlier analysis included over 95 million unique TCR beta sequences from about 180 million T cells. Study observations and caveats: An analysis that came later showed most CMV-associated TCR beta chains appearing HLA-restricted. Most TCR sequences were uncommon, yet certain public TCRs appeared in many donors. TCR beta chains numbering some 160 were designated cytomegalovirus-associated.

This clonotype was obtained from a woman in her 30s in good health and CMV-seronegative. Sequencing used PBMCs.

The CDR3 DNA sequence: TGCAGTGCTGGGACACCCAGCGAGCAGTACTTC. Protein sequence: CSAGTPSEQYF. The J gene is TRBJ2-7, the V gene TRBV20-1, with D maybe TRBD1 (6 bases). Per germline, CDR1 DFQATT and CDR2 SNEGSKA (reference sequence). Trimming removed 5 bases at V and 6 bases at J, with 11 bases between. The CDR3 sequence is 11 residues long.